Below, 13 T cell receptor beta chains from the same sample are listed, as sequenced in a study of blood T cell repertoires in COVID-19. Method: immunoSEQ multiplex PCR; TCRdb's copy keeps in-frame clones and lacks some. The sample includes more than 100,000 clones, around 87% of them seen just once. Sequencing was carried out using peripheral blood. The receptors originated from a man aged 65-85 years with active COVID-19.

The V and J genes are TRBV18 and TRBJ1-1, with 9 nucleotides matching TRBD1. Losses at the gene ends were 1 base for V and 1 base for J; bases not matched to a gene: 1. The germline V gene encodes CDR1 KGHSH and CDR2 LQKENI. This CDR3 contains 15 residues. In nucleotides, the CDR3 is TGTGCCAGCTCACCACAACAGGGGGCGAACACTGAAGCTTTCTTT. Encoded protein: CASSPQQGANTEAFF.

In DNA form, the CDR3 reads TGTGCCAGCAGCCCCCCGGGAGCGGGAGGCGCGGATGAGCAGTTCTTC. This encodes CASSPPGAGGADEQFF. The chain recombines TRBV5-6 with TRBJ2-1; 9 bases align to TRBD2. Germline CDR1 SGHDT, CDR2 YYEEEE. The CDR3 has 16 amino acids. V lost 4 bases to trimming and J lost 8 bases; unmatched junction nucleotides: 13. The full variable domain, its missing parts supplied by reference TRBV5-6 and TRBJ2-1, is DAGVTQSPTHLIKTRGQQVTLRCSPKSGHDTVSWYQQALGQGPQFIFQYYEEEERQRGNFPDRFSGHQFPNYSSELNVNALLLGDSALYLCASSPPGAGGADEQFFGPGTRLTVL.

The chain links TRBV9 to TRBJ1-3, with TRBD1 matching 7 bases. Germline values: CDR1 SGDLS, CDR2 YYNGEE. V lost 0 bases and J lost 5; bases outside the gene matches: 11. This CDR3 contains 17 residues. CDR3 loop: CASSVEGTGERRNTIYF. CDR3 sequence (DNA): TGTGCCAGCAGCGTAGAGGGTACAGGGGAGCGGAGAAACACCATATATTTT.

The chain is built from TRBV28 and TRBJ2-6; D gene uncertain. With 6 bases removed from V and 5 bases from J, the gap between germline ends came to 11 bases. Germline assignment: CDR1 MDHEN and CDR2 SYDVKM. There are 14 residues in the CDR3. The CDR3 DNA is TGTGCCAGCAGCCGACGGGTATGGGCCAACGTCCTGACTTTC. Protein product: CASSRRVWANVLTF.

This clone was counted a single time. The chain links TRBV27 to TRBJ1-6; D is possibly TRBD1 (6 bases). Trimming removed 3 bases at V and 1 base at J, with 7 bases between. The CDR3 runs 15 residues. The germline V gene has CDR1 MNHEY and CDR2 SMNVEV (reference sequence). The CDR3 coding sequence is TGTGCCAGCAGTTTTCAGGGGTCCTATAATTCACCCCTCCACTTT. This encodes CASSFQGSYNSPLHF.

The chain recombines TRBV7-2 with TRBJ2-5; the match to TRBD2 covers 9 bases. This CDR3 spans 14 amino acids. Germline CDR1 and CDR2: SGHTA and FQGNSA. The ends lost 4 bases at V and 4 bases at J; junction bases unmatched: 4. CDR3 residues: CASSSGLAPETQYF. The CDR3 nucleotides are TGTGCCAGCAGCTCGGGACTAGCCCCAGAGACCCAGTACTTC.

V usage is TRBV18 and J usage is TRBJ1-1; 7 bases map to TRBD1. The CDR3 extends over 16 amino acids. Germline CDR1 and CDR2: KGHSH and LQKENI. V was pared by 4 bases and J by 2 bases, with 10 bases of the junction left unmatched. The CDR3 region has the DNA TGTGCCAGCTCACAACATACAGGGGCCATTAACACTGAAGCTTTCTTT. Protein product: CASSQHTGAINTEAFF. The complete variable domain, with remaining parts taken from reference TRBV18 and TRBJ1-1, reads NAGVMQNPRHLVRRRGQEARLRCSPMKGHSHVYWYRQLPEEGLKFMVYLQKENIIDESGMPKERFSAEFPKEGPSILRIQQVVRGDSAAYFCASSQHTGAINTEAFFGQGTRLTVV.

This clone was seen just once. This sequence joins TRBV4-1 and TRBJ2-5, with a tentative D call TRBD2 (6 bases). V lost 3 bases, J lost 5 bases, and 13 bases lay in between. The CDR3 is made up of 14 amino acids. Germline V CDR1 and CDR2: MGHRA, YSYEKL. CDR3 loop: CASSQPGTQETQYF. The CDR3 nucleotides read TGCGCCAGCAGCCAGCCAGGGACTCAGGAGACCCAGTACTTC.

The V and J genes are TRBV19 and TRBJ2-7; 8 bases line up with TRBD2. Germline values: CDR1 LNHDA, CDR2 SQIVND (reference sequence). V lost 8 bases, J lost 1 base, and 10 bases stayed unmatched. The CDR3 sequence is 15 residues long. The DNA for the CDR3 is TGTGCCAGTCGCCTCTCCACGGGAGGGTCCTACGAGCAGTACTTC. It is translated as CASRLSTGGSYEQYF. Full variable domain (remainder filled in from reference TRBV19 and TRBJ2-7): DGGITQSPKYLFRKEGQNVTLSCEQNLNHDAMYWYRQDPGQGLRLIYYSQIVNDFQKGDIAEGYSVSREKKESFPLTVTSAQKNPTAFYLCASRLSTGGSYEQYFGPGTRLTVT.

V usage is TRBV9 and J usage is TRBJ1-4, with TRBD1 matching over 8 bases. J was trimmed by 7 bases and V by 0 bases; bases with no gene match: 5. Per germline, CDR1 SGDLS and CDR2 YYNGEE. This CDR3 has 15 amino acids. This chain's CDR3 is CASSVAPDRAEKLFF. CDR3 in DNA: TGTGCCAGCAGCGTAGCCCCGGACAGGGCTGAAAAACTGTTTTTT.

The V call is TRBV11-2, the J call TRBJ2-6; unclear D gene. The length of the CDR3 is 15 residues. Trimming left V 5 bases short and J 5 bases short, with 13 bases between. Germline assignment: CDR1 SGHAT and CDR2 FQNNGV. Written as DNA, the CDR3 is TGTGCCAGCAGCCAAAACTCAATACGGGCCAACGTCCTGACTTTC. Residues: CASSQNSIRANVLTF.

CDR3 sequence (DNA): TGTGCCAGCAGCTTAGTATGGGACAGGCAAGAGACCCAGTACTTC. This sequence encodes CASSLVWDRQETQYF. The chain has TRBV7-2 and TRBJ2-5; 8 bases line up with TRBD1. Germline trimming cut 1 base from V and 2 bases from J; bases unmatched to any gene: 3. The V gene's germline CDR1 is SGHTA and CDR2 FQGNSA. The CDR3 extends over 15 amino acids.

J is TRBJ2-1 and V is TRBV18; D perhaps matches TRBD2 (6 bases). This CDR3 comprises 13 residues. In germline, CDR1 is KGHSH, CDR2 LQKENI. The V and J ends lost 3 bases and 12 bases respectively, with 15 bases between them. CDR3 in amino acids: CASSPTLGGGQFF. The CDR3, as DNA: TGTGCCAGCTCACCCACCCTTGGGGGAGGGCAGTTCTTC.